These T cell receptor beta chains were read from a single sample in a study of blood T cell repertoires in COVID-19. TCRdb's table, derived via immunoSEQ multiplex PCR, lists solely in-frame clones and lacks some. The sample consists of 19,000 or so clones, about 88% of them appearing once. What was sequenced was peripheral blood. The receptors originated from a man in his forties or fifties with active COVID-19. Both conserved end residues are part of each CDR3. The D gene is left open where the match is weak. Rows may omit the clone size; those that give it use once, few, many or a size class.

J,D,V,size,CDR3,DNA
TRBJ2-2,TRBD2,TRBV5-5,.,CASSLDRGLAGGGGGELFF,TGTGCCAGCAGCTTGGACCGGGGACTAGCGGGAGGAGGGGGCGGGGAGCTGTTTTTT
TRBJ2-7,.,TRBV4-1,.,CASSQVGRSSYEQYF,TGCGCCAGCAGCCAAGTCGGGAGAAGCTCCTACGAGCAGTACTTC
TRBJ1-4,.,TRBV5-4,.,CASSLAGGGDNEKLFF,TGTGCCAGCAGCTTGGCCGGGGGGGGCGATAATGAAAAACTGTTTTTT
TRBJ1-1,.,TRBV11-2,.,CASSLVDSDYTEAFF,TGTGCCAGCAGCTTAGTAGACAGCGATTACACTGAAGCTTTCTTT
TRBJ1-2,.,TRBV20-1,.,CSAGPRGYTF,TGCAGTGCTGGGCCCCGCGGCTACACCTTC
TRBJ1-1,.,TRBV6-2/TRBV6-3,.,CASSYPGTGDTEAFF,TGTGCCAGCAGTTACCCCGGTACCGGGGACACTGAAGCTTTCTTT
TRBJ1-5,.,TRBV7-2,.,CASATRRSAQPQHF,TGTGCCAGCGCGACCCGCAGGTCGGCTCAGCCCCAGCATTTT
TRBJ2-7,.,TRBV10-3,.,CAISGGDGPTRQYF,TGTGCCATCAGTGGGGGGGACGGCCCGACTAGGCAGTACTTC
TRBJ1-2,TRBD1,TRBV5-4,.,CASSDLRDRAYGYTF,TGTGCCAGCAGCGACCTCCGGGACAGGGCCTATGGCTACACCTTC
TRBJ2-7,TRBD2,TRBV6-1,few,CASSEWVAGFSYEQYF,TGTGCCAGCAGTGAATGGGTAGCGGGCTTCTCCTACGAGCAGTACTTC
TRBJ2-3,TRBD2,TRBV18,once,CASSPVGTSESTDTQYF,TGTGCCAGCTCACCAGTTGGGACTAGCGAGAGCACAGATACGCAGTATTTT